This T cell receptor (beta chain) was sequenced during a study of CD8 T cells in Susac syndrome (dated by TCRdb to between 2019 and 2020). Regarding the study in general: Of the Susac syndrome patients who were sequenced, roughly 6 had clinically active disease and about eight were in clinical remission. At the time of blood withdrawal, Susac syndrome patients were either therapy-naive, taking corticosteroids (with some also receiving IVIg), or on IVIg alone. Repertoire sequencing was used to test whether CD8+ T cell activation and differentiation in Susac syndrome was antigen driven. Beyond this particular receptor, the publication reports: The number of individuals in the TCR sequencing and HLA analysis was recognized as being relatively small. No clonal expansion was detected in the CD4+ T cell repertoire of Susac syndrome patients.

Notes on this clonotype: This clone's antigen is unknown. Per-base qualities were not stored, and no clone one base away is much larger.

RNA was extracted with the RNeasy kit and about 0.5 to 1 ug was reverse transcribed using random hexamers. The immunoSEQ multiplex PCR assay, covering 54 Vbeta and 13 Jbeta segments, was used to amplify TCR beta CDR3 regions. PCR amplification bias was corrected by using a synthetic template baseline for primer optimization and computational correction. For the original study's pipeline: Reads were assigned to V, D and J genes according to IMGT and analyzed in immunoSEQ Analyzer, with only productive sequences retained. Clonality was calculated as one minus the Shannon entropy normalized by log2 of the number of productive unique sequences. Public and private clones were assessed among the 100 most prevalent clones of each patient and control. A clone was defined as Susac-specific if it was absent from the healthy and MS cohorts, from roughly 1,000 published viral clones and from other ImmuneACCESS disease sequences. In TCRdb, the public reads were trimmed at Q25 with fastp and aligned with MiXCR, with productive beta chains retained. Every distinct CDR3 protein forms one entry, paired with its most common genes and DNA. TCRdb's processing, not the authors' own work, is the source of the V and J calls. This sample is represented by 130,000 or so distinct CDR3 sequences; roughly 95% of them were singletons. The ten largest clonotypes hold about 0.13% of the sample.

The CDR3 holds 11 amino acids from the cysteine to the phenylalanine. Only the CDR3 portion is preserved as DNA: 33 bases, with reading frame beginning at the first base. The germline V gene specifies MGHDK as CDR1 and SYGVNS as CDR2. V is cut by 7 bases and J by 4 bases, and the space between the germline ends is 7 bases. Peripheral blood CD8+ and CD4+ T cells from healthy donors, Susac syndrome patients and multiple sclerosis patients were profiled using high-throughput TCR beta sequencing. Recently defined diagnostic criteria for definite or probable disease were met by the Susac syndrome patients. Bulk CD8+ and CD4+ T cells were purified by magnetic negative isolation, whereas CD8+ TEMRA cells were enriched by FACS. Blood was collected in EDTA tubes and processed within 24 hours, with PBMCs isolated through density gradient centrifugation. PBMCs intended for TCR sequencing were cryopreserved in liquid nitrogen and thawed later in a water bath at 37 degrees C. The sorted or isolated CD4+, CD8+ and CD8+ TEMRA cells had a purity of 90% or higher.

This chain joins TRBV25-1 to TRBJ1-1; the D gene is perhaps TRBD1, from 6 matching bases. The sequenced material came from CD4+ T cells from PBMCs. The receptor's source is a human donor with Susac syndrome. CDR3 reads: CASKDSTEAFF. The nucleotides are TGTGCCAGCAAGGACAGCACTGAAGCTTTCTTT. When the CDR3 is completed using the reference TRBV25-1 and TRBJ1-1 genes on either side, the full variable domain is EADIYQTPRYLVIGTGKKITLECSQTMGHDKMYWYQQDPGMELHLIHYSYGVNSTEKGDLSSESTVSRIRTEHFPLTLESARPSHTSQYLCASKDSTEAFFGQGTRLTVV.